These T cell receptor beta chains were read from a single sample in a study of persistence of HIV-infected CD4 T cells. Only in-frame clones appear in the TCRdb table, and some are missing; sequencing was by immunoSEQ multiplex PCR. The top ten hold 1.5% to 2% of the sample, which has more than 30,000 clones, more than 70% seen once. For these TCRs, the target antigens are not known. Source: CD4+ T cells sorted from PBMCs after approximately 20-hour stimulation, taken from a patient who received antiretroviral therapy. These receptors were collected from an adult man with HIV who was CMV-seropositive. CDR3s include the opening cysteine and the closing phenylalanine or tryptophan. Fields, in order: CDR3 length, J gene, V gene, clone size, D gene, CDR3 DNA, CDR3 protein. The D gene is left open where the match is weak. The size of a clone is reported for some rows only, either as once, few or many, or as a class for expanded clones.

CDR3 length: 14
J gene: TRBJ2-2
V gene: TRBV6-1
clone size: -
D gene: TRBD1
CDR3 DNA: TGTGTCACAGCATCCGGACAGGGGATCGGGGAGCTGTTTTTT
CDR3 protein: CVTASGQGIGELFF

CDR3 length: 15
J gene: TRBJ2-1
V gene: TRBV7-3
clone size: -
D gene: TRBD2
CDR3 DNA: TGTGCCAGCAGCTTAGGAGGGGAGGGGTACAATGAGCAGTTCTTC
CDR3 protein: CASSLGGEGYNEQFF

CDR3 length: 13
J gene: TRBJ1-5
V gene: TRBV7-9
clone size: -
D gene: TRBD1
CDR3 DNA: TGTGCCAGCAGCTTTGGGACAGTCCAGCCCCAGCATTTT
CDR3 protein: CASSFGTVQPQHF

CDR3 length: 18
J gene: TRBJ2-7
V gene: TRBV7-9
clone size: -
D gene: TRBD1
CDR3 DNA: TGTGCCAGCACACGAGTACAAAGAGGGACAGGGGTATCCTACGAGCAGTACTTC
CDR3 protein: CASTRVQRGTGVSYEQYF

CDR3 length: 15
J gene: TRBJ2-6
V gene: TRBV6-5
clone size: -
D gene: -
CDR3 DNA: TGTGCCAGCAGTCCCGGCTCCTCTGGGGCCAACGTCCTGACTTTC
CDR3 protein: CASSPGSSGANVLTF

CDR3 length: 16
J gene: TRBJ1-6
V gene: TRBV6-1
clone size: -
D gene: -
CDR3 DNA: TGTGCCAGCAGTGAAATCGGTGGGTCCTATAATTCACCCCTCCACTTT
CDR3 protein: CASSEIGGSYNSPLHF

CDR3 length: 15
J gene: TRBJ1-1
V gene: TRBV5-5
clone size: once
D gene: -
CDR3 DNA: TGTGCCAGCAGCTGGGGACTCCGGGGGAACACTGAAGCTTTCTTT
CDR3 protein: CASSWGLRGNTEAFF

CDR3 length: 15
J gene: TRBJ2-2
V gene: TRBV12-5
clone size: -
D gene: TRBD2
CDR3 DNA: TGTGCTAGTGCTCAGCGGGGGGCAGACACCGGGGAGCTGTTTTTT
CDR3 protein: CASAQRGADTGELFF

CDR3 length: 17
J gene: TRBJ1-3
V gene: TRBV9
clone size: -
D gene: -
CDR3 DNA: TGTGCCAGCAGCGTTTTAGACAGATTAAGCTCTGGAAACACCATATATTTT
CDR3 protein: CASSVLDRLSSGNTIYF

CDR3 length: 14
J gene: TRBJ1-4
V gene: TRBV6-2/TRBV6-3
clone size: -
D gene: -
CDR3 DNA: TGTGCCAGCAGTACGAGGGGGGCGGATGAAAAACTGTTTTTT
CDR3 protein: CASSTRGADEKLFF

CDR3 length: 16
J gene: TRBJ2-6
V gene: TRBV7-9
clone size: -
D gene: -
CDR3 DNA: TGTGCCAGCAGCACACAATACAGGGCCGGGGCCAACGTCCTGACTTTC
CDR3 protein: CASSTQYRAGANVLTF

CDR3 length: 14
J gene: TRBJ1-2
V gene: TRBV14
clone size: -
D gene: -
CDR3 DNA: TGTGCCAGCAGCCCCAACAGGGAGGGCTATGGCTACACCTTC
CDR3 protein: CASSPNREGYGYTF

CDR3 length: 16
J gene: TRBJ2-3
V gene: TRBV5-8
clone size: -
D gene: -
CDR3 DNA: TGTGCCAGCAGCGTGACTAGGCCGACCCTCACAGATACGCAGTATTTT
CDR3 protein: CASSVTRPTLTDTQYF

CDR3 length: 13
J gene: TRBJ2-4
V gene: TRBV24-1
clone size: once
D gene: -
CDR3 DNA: TGTGCCACCAGTGATTCCCCATCAAACATTCAGTACTTC
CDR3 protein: CATSDSPSNIQYF

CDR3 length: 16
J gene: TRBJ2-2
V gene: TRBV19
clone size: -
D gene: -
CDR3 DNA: TGTGCCAGTACCGCCCCATTTACAGAGGGTACCGGGGAGCTGTTTTTT
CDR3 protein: CASTAPFTEGTGELFF

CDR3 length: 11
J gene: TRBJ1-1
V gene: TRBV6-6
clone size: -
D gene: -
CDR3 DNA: TGTGCCAGCACCCTAGAACTCGAAGCTTTCTTT
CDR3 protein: CASTLELEAFF

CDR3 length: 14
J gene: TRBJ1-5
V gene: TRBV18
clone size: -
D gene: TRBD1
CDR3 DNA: TGTGCCAGCTCACCAGGACAGGGGAATCAGCCCCAGCATTTT
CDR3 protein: CASSPGQGNQPQHF

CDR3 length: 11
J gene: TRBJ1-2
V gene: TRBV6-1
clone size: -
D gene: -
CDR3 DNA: TGTGCGGCGGGAGGCCCCTATGGCTACACCTTC
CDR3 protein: CAAGGPYGYTF

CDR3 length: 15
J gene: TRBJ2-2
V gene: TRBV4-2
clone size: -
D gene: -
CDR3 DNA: TGTGCCAGCAGCCAAGCGGTAGGCGACACCGGGGAGCTGTTTTTT
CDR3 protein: CASSQAVGDTGELFF

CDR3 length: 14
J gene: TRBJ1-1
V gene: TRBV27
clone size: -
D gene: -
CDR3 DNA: TGTGCCAGCAGTCCCAGGGGCCTCCACACTGAAGCTTTCTTT
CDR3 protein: CASSPRGLHTEAFF

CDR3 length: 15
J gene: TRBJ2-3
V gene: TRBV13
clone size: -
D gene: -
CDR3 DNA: TGTGCCAGCAGCTTAGTCGTCACGGGGGCGGATACGCAGTATTTT
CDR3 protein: CASSLVVTGADTQYF

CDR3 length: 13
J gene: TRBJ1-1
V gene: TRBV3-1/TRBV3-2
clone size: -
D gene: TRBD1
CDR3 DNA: TGTGCCAGCAGTACAGGGGGCGGTACTGAAGCTTTCTTT
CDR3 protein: CASSTGGGTEAFF

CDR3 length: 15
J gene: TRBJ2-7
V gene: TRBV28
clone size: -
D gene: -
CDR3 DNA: TGTGCCAGCAATACAGGGCCCAGGAGCTCCTACGAGCAGTACTTC
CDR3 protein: CASNTGPRSSYEQYF

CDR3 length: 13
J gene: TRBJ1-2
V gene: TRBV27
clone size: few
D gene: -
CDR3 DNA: TGTGCCAGCAGTTACGACAGCGACTATGGCTACACCTTC
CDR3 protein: CASSYDSDYGYTF

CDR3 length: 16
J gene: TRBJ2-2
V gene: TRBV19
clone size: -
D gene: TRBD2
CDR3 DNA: TGTGCCAGTAGTATAAAGGGAGGGGTGCGGGCCGGGGAGCTGTTTTTT
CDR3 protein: CASSIKGGVRAGELFF

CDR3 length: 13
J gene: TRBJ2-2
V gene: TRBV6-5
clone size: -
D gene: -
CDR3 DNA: TGTGCCAGCAGGGACACCTACACCGGGGAGCTGTTTTTT
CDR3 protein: CASRDTYTGELFF

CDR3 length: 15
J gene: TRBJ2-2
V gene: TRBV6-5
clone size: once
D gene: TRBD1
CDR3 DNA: TGTGCCAGCAGAGAGGACAGGGGGTTGGCCGGGGAGCTGTTTTTT
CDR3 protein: CASREDRGLAGELFF